Below are 8 T cell receptor beta chains sequenced from a single sample in a study of T cell responses to AZD1222 COVID-19 vaccine. Assay used: immunoSEQ multiplex PCR; TCRdb lists only in-frame clones, some missing. There are about 120,000 clones in the sample; roughly nine tenths occur only once, and roughly 2.4% lies in the top ten. The sample here was peripheral blood, taken on day 0 of AZD1222 vaccination. The source is an adult in good health.

CDR3 nucleotides: TGCGCCAGCAGTGGGTCAGGAGATAATGAAAAACTGTTTTTT. Encoded protein: CASSGSGDNEKLFF. The chain has TRBV10-2 and TRBJ1-4; no definite D call. The V end was cut by 4 bases, the J end by 4 bases, with 10 bases between. This CDR3 contains 14 residues. Germline values: CDR1 WSHSY, CDR2 SAAADI.

J is TRBJ2-3 and V is TRBV30; TRBD2 agrees at 7 bases. J gave up 2 bases and V 1 base, and 6 bases lay outside the gene matches. From germline, CDR1 is GTSNPN and CDR2 SVGIG (reference sequence). The CDR3 extends over 15 amino acids. The CDR3, as DNA: TGTGCCTGGAGTGCCCTACTAGCGCACACAGATACGCAGTATTTT. This sequence encodes CAWSALLAHTDTQYF.

This clone was seen only once. CDR3 residues: CASSPTGGQETQYF. The CDR3, as DNA: TGTGCCAGCAGTCCCACGGGGGGCCAAGAGACCCAGTACTTC. The V gene is TRBV28, the J gene TRBJ2-5; 7 nucleotides align to TRBD2. The CDR3 covers 14 residues. In germline, CDR1 is MDHEN, CDR2 SYDVKM. J lost 1 base, V lost 5 bases, and 4 bases had no gene match.

J is TRBJ2-3 and V is TRBV12-3 or TRBV12-4; no firm D call. The CDR3 spans 11 residues. V lost 6 bases and J lost 6, with 7 bases in between. CDR3 loop: CASSQADTQYF. The CDR3 coding sequence is TGTGCCAGCAGCCAGGCGGATACGCAGTATTTT.

This chain links TRBV19 with TRBJ2-3, with TRBD2 as a possible D gene (5 bases). Deletions cut 1 base from V and 11 bases from J, with 10 bases between. CDR3 length: 12 amino acids. The germline V gene has CDR1 LNHDA and CDR2 SQIVND (reference sequence). CDR3 nucleotides: TGTGCCAGTAGTATAGTTAAAGCGGAGCAGTATTTT. Translating gives CASSIVKAEQYF.

The V gene is TRBV27, the J gene TRBJ2-2, with 7 bases that match TRBD1. The CDR3 is 15 residues long. V was pared by 6 bases and J by 2 bases, with 6 bases of the junction left unmatched. The germline V gene has CDR1 MNHEY and CDR2 SMNVEV (reference sequence). DNA for the CDR3: TGTGCCAGCAGGACGGGACAGATAAACACCGGGGAGCTGTTTTTT. This codes for CASRTGQINTGELFF.

The DNA for the CDR3 is TGTGCCAAACCGAGTCGGGGGGCATCCTACGAGCAGTACTTC. This gives the protein CAKPSRGASYEQYF. The chain uses TRBV19 and TRBJ2-7; D is possibly TRBD2 (7 bases). V was trimmed by 10 bases and J by 1 base, leaving 17 bases between them. Germline assignment: CDR1 LNHDA and CDR2 SQIVND (reference sequence). The CDR3 runs 14 residues.

V and J are TRBV5-5 and TRBJ1-6, with D uncertain. The germline CDR1 and CDR2 sequences are SGHKS and YYEKEE (reference sequence). This CDR3 spans 13 amino acids. The V gene lost 0 bases and the J gene lost 7 bases, with 5 bases spanning the gap. The CDR3 nucleotides are TGTGCCAGCAGCTTGGGACCGAATTCACCCCTCCACTTT. Its protein is CASSLGPNSPLHF.